The T cell receptor (beta chain) under discussion was sequenced for a study of vaccination and CD4 T cells after COVID-19. Looking at the study overall: Cells were stimulated with overlapping spike peptides from SARS-CoV-2, HCoV-NL63, HCoV-OC43 and HCoV-229E.

The CDR3 consists of 12 residues. Trimming removed 2 bases from V and 4 bases from J, with 6 bases in between. CDR1 and CDR2 from the germline V gene are SGHTA and FQGNSA. In the case of this clonotype: What it binds is unknown.

Treatment meaning: 10-day PBMC culture with coronavirus spike peptide pools or control peptides (ViraFEST assay). About 1.8 million PBMCs per well were cultured with approximately 9.8 IU/ml IL-2 and about 10 ug/ml peptide pools. At the Johns Hopkins FTIC core, DNA taken from cultured CD4+ T cells was sequenced by way of the Oncomine TCR Beta short-read assay. TCRdb analysed the PCR reads with MiXCR anew, one entry per CDR3 protein. Of around 13,000 distinct CDR3 sequences listed, 79% are singletons. The source of this sequence is a human donor who had recovered from COVID-19. The chain has TRBV7-2 and TRBJ2-7; the D is unclear. Specimen: CD4+ T cells from blood, cultured in vitro. CDR3 protein: CASSLWAYEQYF. The CDR3 DNA reads as TGTGCCAGCAGCTTATGGGCGTACGAGCAGTACTTC.